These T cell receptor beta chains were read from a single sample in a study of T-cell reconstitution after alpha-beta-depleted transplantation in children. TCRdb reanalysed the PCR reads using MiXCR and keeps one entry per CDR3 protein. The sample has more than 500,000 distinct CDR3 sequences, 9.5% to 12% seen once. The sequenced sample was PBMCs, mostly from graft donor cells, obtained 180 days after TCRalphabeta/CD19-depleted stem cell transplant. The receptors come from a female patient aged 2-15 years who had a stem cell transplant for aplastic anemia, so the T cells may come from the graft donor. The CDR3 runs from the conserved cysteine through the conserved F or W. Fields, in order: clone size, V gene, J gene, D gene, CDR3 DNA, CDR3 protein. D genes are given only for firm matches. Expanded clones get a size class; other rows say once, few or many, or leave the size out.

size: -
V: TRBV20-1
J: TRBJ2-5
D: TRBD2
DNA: TGCAGTGCTAGACCTTCTAGGACTAGCGGGATCGTGCAGACCCAGTACTTC
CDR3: CSARPSRTSGIVQTQYF

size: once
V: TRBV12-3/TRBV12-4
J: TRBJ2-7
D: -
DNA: TGTGCCAGCAGTTTAGAGGGGCCGGGAGCGGAGGACGAGCAGTACTTC
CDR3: CASSLEGPGAEDEQYF

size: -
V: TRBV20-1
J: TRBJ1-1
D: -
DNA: TGCAGTGCTACCCATCGGGACAAAGCTTTCTTT
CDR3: CSATHRDKAFF

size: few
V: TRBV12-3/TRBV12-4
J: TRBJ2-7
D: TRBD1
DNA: TGTGCCAGCAGTCCCTACAGGGGAGCCTACGAGCAGTACTTC
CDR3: CASSPYRGAYEQYF

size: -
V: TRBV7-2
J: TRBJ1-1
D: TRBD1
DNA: TGTGCCGCCAGGGGGCAGGAAGACCGTGAAGCTTTCTTT
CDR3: CAARGQEDREAFF

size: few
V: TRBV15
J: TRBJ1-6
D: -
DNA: TGTGCCACCAGCAGAGATCGGAGAGGGCAGGACAATTCACCCCTCCACTTT
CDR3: CATSRDRRGQDNSPLHF

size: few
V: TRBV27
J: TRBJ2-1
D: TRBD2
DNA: TGTGCCAGCAGTCAGCTAGCGGGGAACAATGAGCAGTTCTTC
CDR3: CASSQLAGNNEQFF

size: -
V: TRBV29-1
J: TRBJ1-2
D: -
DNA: TGCAGCGTGATCACAAGGGGGGCCGGCTATGGCTACACCTTC
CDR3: CSVITRGAGYGYTF

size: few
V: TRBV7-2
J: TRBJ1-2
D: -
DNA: TGTGCCAGCAGCCCCACCGTACGGGACTATGGCTACACCTTC
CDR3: CASSPTVRDYGYTF

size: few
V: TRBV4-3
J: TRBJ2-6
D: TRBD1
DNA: TGCGCCAGCAGCCATCGAGGGGGGGGACAGGGGGACTCTGGGGCCAACGTCCTGACTTTC
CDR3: CASSHRGGGQGDSGANVLTF

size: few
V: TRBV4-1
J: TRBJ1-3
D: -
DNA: TGCGCCAGCAGCCAGGAAGGACGAGCGGTTGGAAACACCATATATTTT
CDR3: CASSQEGRAVGNTIYF

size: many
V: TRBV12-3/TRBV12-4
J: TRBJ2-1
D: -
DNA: TGTGCCAGCAGTCCCGACTGGCTGCTTTACAATGAGCAGTTCTTC
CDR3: CASSPDWLLYNEQFF

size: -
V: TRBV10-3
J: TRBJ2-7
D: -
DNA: TGTGCCATCAGTGACTTAGCCTACGAGCAGTACTTC
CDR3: CAISDLAYEQYF

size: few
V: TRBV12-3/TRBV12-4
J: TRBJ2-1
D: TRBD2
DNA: TGTGCCAGCAGTTTAGTTCGGGGTAGCGGGAGGCAATCGTCGATCTCCTACAATGAGCAGTTCTTC
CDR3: CASSLVRGSGRQSSISYNEQFF

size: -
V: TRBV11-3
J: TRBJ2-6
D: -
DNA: TGTGCCAGCAGCTTAGTTGGCCCTTTCCTCTCTGGGGCCAACGTCCTGACTTTC
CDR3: CASSLVGPFLSGANVLTF

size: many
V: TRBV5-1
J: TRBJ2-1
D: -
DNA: TGCGCCAGCAGCTTGGACTCCGGGCATGAGCAGTTCTTC
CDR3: CASSLDSGHEQFF